Reported below is one TCR beta chain. The target antigen is unknown. This record belongs to a study of breast tumors, draining lymph nodes, adjacent tissues. Study-level findings and limits: Tumor TCR diversity was below lymph nodes but above nontumor tissue. Data fit most tumor T cells coming from lymph node, expanding in tumor. Compared with basal-like, luminal-like tumors shared significantly more repertoire with nontumor tissue. Tumor T cell lymph node origin was a supported hypothesis, not proven.

Trimming pared 5 bases from V and 6 bases from J, leaving 23 bases between. The CDR3 runs 16 residues. Germline V gene data show CDR1 as SEHNR and CDR2 as FQNEAQ (reference sequence). In TCRdb, the multiplex PCR reads were re-called with MiXCR into one record per CDR3 protein. The data contain about 16,000 distinct CDR3 sequences, around 47% of them singletons. V and J are TRBV7-9 and TRBJ2-7; D gene unclear. The clonotype originates from a female donor with breast cancer. Some clones in this sample may be carry-over from other donors' samples. Input material: tumor-adjacent breast tissue. The CDR3 loop is CASSRDLHSFFGEQYF. In DNA form, the CDR3 reads TGTGCCAGCAGCCGAGACCTACACAGCTTCTTCGGCGAGCAGTACTTC.